What follows describes a single T cell receptor beta chain. Its antigen is still unknown. No quality values exist for individual bases; no much larger clone is one base distant. This record belongs to a study of graft-versus-host responses after intestinal transplantation (dated by TCRdb to the early 2020s). At the level of the whole study: The transplants that recipients got were multivisceral, liver-intestinal, or isolated intestinal. To identify alloreactive clones, pre-transplant mixed lymphocyte reaction products were sequenced and then compared with unstimulated pre-transplant donor and recipient T cells. Donor T cell macrochimerism was defined as a peak of at least 4% donor T cells among recipient peripheral blood mononuclear cells. Graft-versus-host and host-versus-graft alloreactive T cell clones were tracked in the graft, circulation and bone marrow after intestinal transplantation using bulk TCR-beta CDR3 sequencing. Every recipient was given anti-thymocyte globulin induction, followed by about three years of maintenance tacrolimus and steroids. A cohort of 24 intestinal transplant recipients, including one retransplant, was enrolled, and a few patients lacking pretransplant specimens were excluded. Samples from a few later patients were sequenced in-house on an Illumina MiSeq with MiXCR processing rather than by the commercial service. Points the paper makes about the study in general: Patients with donor T cell macrochimerism had high GvH to HvG T cell clonal ratios in their allografts. Early after transplant, peak levels of circulating GvH clones were found to be associated with declines in HvG clones. GvH clones were found in recipient bone marrow, and some of the GvH clones appeared earlier in ileal mucosa or blood, which is consistent with an intestinal mucosal origin. The conclusions were limited by the relatively low number and heterogeneity of the intestinal transplant patients.

Dithiothreitol, EDTA incubations and collagenase D digestion were used to isolate intraepithelial and lamina propria lymphocytes from graft specimens. Serial intestinal graft biopsy specimens collected up to 600 days after transplant underwent bulk TCR-beta sequencing. The library was built by means of the immunoSEQ multiplex PCR assay. For most patients, genomic DNA was subjected to high-throughput TCR-beta CDR3 sequencing by Adaptive Biotechnologies. As for how the authors treated the data: Adaptive's ImmunoSEQ software was the source of the TCR sequencing data for roughly 19 patients, while a few other patients were processed with MiXCR and VDJtools. CDR3 nucleotide sequences shared between donor and recipient were removed because their origin could not be assigned. At least 2-fold expansion over unstimulated cells and a minimum CFSE-low frequency of 0.002% (template counts) or 0.001% (read counts) were required for clones to be classified as alloreactive. Clones detected in sequenced pre-transplant spleen, lymph node, or MLR CFSE-low populations of the donor or recipient were defined as mappable. The cumulative frequency of alloreactive clones was calculated as a percentage of all sequences, weighted by copy number. What TCRdb holds here is the immuneACCESS table cut down to in-frame rearrangements. Part of the clones is not present; checked against another copy, under half of the missing clones reflect an unresolved V gene, and the others are unexplained. For V, J and clone size, that table is used; D and trimming come from the DNA. Within this sample are 60,000 to 65,000 clones, with around 90% of them counted one time only. The ten largest clones add up to about 1.7% of the sample.

The sequence came from a human patient who received an intestinal transplant, so some T cells may come from the graft donor. The input for sequencing was ileum tissue, taken roughly 54 weeks after transplant.

The CDR3 protein sequence reads: CASSEVAGGLETQYF. The DNA reads as follows: TGTGCCAGCAGTGAAGTCGCGGGAGGGCTGGAGACCCAGTACTTC. Here the chain combines TRBV2 and TRBJ2-5; a stretch of 9 junction bases matches TRBD2. Inclusive of the bounding cysteine and phenylalanine, the CDR3 is 15 residues long. The CDR3 DNA has 45 bases and is translated from base 1. Compared with germline, V lacks 1 base and J lacks 5 bases; bases without a gene match: 5. Based on the germline V gene, the CDR1 and CDR2 sequences are SNHLY and FYNNEI.